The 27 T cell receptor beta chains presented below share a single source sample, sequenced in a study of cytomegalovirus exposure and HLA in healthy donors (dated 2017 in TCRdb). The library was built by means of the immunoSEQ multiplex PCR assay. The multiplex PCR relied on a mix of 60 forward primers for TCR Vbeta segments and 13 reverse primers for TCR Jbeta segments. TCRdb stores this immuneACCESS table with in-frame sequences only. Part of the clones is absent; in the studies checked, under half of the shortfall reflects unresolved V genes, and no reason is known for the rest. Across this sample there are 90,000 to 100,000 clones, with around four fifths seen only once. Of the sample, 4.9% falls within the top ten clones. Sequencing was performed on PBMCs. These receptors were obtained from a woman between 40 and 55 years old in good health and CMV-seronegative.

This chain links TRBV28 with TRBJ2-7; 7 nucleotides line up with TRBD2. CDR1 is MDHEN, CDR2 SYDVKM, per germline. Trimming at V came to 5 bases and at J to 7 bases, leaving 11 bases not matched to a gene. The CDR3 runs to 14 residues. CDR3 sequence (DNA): TGTGCCAGCAGTACTACAGGCCTCGGGGGGGAGCAGTACTTC. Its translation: CASSTTGLGGEQYF.

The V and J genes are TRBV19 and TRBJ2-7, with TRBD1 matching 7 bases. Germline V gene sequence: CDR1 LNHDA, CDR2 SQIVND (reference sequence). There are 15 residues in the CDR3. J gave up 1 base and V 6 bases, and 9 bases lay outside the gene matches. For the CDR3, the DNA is TGTGCCAGTAGCTCATCGACAGGGTATTCCTACGAGCAGTACTTC. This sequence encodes CASSSSTGYSYEQYF.

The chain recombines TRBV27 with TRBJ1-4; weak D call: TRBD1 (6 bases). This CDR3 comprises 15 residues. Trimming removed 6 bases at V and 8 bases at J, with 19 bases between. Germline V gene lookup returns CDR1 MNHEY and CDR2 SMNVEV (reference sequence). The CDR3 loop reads CASSHHDRPDEKLFF. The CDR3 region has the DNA TGTGCCAGCAGCCACCACGACAGGCCCGACGAAAAACTGTTTTTT.

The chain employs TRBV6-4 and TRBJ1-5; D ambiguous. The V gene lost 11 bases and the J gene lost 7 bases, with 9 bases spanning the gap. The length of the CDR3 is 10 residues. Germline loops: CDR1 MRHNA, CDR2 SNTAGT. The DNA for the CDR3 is TGTGCCCGTTTTTTGCAGCCCCAGCATTTT. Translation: CARFLQPQHF.

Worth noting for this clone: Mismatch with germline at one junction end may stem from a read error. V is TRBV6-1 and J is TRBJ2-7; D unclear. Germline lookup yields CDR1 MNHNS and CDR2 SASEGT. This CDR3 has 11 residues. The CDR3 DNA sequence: TGTGCCAGCAGTGAATTCTACGGGCAGTACTTC. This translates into CASSEFYGQYF.

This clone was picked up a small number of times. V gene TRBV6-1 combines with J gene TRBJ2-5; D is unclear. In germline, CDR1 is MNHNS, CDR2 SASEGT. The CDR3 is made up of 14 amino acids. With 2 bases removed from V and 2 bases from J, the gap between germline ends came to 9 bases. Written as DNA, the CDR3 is TGTGCCAGCAGTGAACCTCCCCAGCAAGAGACCCAGTACTTC. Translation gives CASSEPPQQETQYF.

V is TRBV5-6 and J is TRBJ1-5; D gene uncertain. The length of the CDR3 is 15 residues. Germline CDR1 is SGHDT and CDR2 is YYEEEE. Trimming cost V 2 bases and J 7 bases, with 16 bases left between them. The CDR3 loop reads CASSLYNPQSQPQHF. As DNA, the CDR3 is TGTGCCAGCAGCTTATATAATCCCCAAAGCCAGCCCCAGCATTTT.

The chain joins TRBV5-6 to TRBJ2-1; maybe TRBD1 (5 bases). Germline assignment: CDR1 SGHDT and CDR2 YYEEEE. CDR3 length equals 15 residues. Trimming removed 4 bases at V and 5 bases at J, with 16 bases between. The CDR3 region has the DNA TGTGCCAGCAGCGTACAGGTCGTTGCAAACAATGAGCAGTTCTTC. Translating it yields CASSVQVVANNEQFF.

The CDR3 sequence is CASRGQPNTEAFF. DNA of the CDR3: TGTGCCAGCAGGGGACAGCCGAACACTGAAGCTTTCTTT. The V call is TRBV2, the J call TRBJ1-1, with TRBD1 identical over 7 bases. Germline CDR1 reads SNHLY; CDR2 reads FYNNEI. With V trimmed by 6 bases and J by 1 base, 2 bases remained unmatched. This CDR3 is built from 13 residues.

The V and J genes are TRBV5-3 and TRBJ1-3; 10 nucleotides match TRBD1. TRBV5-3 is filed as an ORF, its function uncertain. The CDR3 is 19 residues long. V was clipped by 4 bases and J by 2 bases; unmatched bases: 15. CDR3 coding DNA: TGTGCCAGAAGCGACGACAGGGGGCGTCACCAACTACCTGGAAACACCATATATTTT. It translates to CARSDDRGRHQLPGNTIYF.

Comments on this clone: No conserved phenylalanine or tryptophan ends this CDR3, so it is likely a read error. The CDR3 spells CASSLAPKGVEGYTV. The CDR3 coding sequence is TGTGCCAGCAGCTTGGCTCCCAAGGGGGTCGAAGGCTACACCGTC. This chain joins TRBV5-4 and TRBJ1-2, with D perhaps TRBD1 (6 bases). The CDR3 sequence is 15 residues long. V was cut by 0 bases and J by 8 bases, with 17 bases left in between. Germline lookup yields CDR1 SGHNT and CDR2 YYREEE (reference sequence).

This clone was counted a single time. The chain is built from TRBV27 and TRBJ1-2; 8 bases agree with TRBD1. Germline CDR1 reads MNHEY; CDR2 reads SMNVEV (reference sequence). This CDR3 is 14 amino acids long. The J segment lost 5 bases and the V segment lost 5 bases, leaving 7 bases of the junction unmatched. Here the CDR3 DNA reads TGTGCCAGCAGTCCTAACAGGGGGAAATATGGCTACACCTTC. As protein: CASSPNRGKYGYTF.

The CDR3 nucleotides are TGTGCCAGCAGAAAAACAGGGAACACTGAAGCTTTCTTT. Protein sequence: CASRKTGNTEAFF. The chain recombines TRBV6-5 with TRBJ1-1; D may be TRBD1 (5 bases). Germline CDR1 is MNHEY and CDR2 is SVGAGI. Trimming left V 6 bases short and J 1 base short, with 9 bases between. The CDR3 is made up of 13 amino acids.

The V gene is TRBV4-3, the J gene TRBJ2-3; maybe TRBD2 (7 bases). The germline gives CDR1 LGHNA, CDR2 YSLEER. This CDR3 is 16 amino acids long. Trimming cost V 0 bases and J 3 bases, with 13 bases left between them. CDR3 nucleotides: TGCGCCAGCAGCCAAGATGGGGGGGGGCCAACAGATACGCAGTATTTT. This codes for CASSQDGGGPTDTQYF.

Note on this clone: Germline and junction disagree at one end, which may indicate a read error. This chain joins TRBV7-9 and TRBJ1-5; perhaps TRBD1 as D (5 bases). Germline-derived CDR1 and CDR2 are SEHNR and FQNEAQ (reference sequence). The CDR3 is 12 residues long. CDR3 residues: CSSSVTDQPQHF. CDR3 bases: TGTTCCAGCAGCGTGACAGACCAGCCCCAGCATTTT.

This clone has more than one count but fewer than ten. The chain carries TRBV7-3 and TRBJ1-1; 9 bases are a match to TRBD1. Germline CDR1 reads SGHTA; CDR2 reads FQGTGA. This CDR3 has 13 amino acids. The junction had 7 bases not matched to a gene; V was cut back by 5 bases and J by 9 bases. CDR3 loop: CASSKTGGIQAFF. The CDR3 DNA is TGTGCCAGCAGCAAAACAGGGGGCATTCAAGCTTTCTTT. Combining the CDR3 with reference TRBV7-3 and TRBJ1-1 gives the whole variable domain GAGVSQTPSNKVTEKGKYVELRCDPISGHTALYWYRQSLGQGPEFLIYFQGTGAADDSGLPNDRFFAVRPEGSVSTLKIQRTERGDSAVYLCASSKTGGIQAFFGQGTRLTVV.

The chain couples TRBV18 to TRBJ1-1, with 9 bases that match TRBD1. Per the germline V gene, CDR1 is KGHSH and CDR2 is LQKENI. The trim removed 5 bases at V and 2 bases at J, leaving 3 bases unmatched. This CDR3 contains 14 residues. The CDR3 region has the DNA TGTGCCAGCTCAGCACAGGGGGCCAACACTGAAGCTTTCTTT. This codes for CASSAQGANTEAFF.

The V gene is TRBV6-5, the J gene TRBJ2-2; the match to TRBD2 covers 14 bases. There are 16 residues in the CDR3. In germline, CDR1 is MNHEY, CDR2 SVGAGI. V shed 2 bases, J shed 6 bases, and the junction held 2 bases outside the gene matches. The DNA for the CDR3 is TGTGCCAGCAGTTACCGACTAGCGGGGGGGCCCGGGGAGCTGTTTTTT. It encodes CASSYRLAGGPGELFF.

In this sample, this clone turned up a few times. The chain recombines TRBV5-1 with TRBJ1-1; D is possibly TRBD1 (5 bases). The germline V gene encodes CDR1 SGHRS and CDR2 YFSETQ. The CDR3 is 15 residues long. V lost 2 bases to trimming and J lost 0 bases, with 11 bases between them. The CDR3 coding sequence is TGCGCCAGCAGCTTTGGGGCCTATGTGAACACTGAAGCTTTCTTT. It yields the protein CASSFGAYVNTEAFF. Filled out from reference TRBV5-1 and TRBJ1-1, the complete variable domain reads KAGVTQTPRYLIKTRGQQVTLSCSPISGHRSVSWYQQTPGQGLQFLFEYFSETQRNKGNFPGRFSGRQFSNSRSEMNVSTLELGDSALYLCASSFGAYVNTEAFFGQGTRLTVV.

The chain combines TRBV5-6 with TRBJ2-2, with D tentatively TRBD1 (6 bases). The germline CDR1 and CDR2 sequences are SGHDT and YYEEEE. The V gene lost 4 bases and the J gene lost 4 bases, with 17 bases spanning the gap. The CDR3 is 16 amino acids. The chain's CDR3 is CASSQANRVPTGELFF. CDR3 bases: TGTGCCAGCAGCCAAGCTAACAGGGTCCCCACCGGGGAGCTGTTTTTT.

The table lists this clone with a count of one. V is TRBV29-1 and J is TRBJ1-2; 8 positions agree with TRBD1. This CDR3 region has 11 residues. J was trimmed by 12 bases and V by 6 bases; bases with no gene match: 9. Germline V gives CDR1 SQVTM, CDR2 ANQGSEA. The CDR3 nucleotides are TGCAGCGTCGGTAACAGACAGGGGAACACCTTC. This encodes CSVGNRQGNTF.

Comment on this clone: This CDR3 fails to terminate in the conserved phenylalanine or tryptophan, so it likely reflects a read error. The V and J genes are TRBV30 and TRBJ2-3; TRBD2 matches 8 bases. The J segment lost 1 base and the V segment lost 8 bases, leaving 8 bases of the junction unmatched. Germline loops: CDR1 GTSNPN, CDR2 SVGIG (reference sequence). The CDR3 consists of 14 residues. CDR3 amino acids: CALSYSGGTDTQYV. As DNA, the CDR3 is TGTGCCCTAAGTTATAGCGGGGGCACAGATACGCAGTATGTT.

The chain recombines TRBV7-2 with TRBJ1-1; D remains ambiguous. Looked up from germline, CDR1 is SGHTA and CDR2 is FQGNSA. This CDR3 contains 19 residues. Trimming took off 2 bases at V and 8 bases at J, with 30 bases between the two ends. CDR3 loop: CASSLHSVGGRAGRNEAFF. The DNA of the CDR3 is TGTGCCAGCAGCTTACATAGTGTCGGCGGGAGAGCAGGCCGCAACGAAGCTTTCTTT.

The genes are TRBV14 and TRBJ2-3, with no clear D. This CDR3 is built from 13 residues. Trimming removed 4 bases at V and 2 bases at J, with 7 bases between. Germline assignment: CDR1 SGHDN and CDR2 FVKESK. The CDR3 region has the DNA TGTGCCAGCAGCCGAGGTTTCACAGATACGCAGTATTTT. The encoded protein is CASSRGFTDTQYF.

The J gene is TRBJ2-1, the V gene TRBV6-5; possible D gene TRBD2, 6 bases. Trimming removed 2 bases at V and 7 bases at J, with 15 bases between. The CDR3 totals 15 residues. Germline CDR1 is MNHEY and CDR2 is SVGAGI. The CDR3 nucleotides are TGTGCCAGCAGTTACGGGGGGATAGGGGTGAATGAGCAGTTCTTC. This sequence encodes CASSYGGIGVNEQFF.

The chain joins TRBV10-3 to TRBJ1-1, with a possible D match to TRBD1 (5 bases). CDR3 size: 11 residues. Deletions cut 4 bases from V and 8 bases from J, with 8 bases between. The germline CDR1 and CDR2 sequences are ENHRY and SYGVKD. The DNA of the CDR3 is TGTGCCATCAGTGGGGGACTGGAAGCTTTCTTT. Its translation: CAISGGLEAFF.

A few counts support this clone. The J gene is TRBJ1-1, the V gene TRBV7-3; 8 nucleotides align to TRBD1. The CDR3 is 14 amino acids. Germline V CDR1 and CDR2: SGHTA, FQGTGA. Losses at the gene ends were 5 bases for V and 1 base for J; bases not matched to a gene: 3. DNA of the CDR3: TGTGCCAGCAGCCCGGACAGGGAGAACACTGAAGCTTTCTTT. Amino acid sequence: CASSPDRENTEAFF.